The present T cell receptor (beta chain) was sequenced within a study of blood T cell repertoires in COVID-19. Study background: The United States, Italy and Spain were the sources of the acute and convalescent COVID-19 samples.

Germline values: CDR1 LGHDT, CDR2 YNNKEL (reference sequence). The germline V and J ends were trimmed by 3 bases and 4 bases, with 10 bases remaining between them. The CDR3 spans 14 residues. Assay used: immunoSEQ multiplex PCR; TCRdb lists only in-frame clones, some missing. The table lists fewer than 80,000 clones, 70% to 90% of them singletons. This clone was counted only a few times. The sequence was obtained from a man older than 75 with COVID-19, enrolled during active disease. The sample consisted of peripheral blood. The gene calls are TRBV3-1 (or the pseudogene TRBV3-2) and TRBJ1-3, with D hard to call. CDR3 loop: CASSQFTEGNTIYF. DNA for the CDR3: TGTGCCAGCAGCCAGTTCACGGAGGGAAACACCATATATTTT.